The 5 T cell receptor beta chains reported below all come from one sample, sequenced in a study of T-cell memory formation after mild COVID-19. TCRdb re-derived calls from the 5' RACE reads in MiXCR, one entry per CDR3 protein. This sample yields about 150,000 distinct CDR3 sequences, of which about 23% are seen a single time; approximately 25% belongs to the top ten. The sequenced material came from PBMCs or a T cell subset sorted from them (not recorded which). These receptors were collected from an adult woman who had mild COVID-19 (a few samples of this study predate the infection). Cell type and time point are not known.

V gene TRBV27 combines with J gene TRBJ2-7; TRBD1 is a possible D gene (6 bases). The CDR3 contains 12 residues. Per the germline V gene, CDR1 is MNHEY and CDR2 is SMNVEV (reference sequence). Trimming pared 6 bases from V and 3 bases from J, leaving 9 bases between. The CDR3 spells CASRQGVYEQYF. The DNA for the CDR3 is TGTGCCAGCAGACAGGGAGTCTACGAGCAGTACTTC.

This clonotype came up a few times. CDR3: CASRQSMNTEAFF. DNA for the CDR3: TGCGCCAGCAGACAGTCCATGAACACTGAAGCTTTCTTT. V and J are TRBV5-1 and TRBJ1-1; no reliable D call. This CDR3 comprises 13 residues. V lost 5 bases, J lost 0 bases, and 8 bases lay in between. Germline lookup yields CDR1 SGHRS and CDR2 YFSETQ.

CDR3 loop: CASSLGPANPAFF. The CDR3 DNA reads as TGTGCCAGCAGCTTAGGGCCCGCGAACCCAGCTTTCTTT. The chain is built from TRBV7-9 and TRBJ1-1; D unclear. Per germline, CDR1 SEHNR and CDR2 FQNEAQ (reference sequence). Trimming pared 1 base from V and 10 bases from J, leaving 13 bases between. This CDR3 has 13 residues.

In its sample, this clonotype was seen a few times. The V call is TRBV7-9, the J call TRBJ2-3; TRBD1 aligns across 8 bases. J was trimmed by 7 bases and V by 4 bases; bases with no gene match: 4. CDR3 length: 13 residues. CDR1 is SEHNR, CDR2 FQNEAQ, per germline (reference sequence). CDR3 residues: CASSSRTGYTQYF. As DNA, the CDR3 is TGTGCCAGCAGCTCTCGGACAGGGTATACGCAGTATTTT.

This rearrangement joins TRBV12-3 or TRBV12-4 to TRBJ2-5; possibly TRBD1 for D (5 bases). Trimming stripped 6 bases from V and 1 base from J, with 9 bases between. CDR3 length: 13 residues. CDR3: CASSDSSQETQYF. As DNA, the CDR3 is TGTGCCAGCAGCGACAGCTCCCAAGAGACCCAGTACTTC.